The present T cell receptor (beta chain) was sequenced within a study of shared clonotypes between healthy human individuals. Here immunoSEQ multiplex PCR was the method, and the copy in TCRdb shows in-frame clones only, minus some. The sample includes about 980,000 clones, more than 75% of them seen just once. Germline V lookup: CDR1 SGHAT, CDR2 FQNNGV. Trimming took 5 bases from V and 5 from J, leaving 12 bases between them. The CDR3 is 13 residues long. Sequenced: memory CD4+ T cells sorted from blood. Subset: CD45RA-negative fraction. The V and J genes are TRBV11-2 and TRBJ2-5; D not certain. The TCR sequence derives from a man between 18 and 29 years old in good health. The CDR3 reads CASSRGSLETQYF. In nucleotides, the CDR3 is TGTGCCAGCAGCCGTGGTTCTTTGGAGACCCAGTACTTC.